This T cell receptor (beta chain) is from a study of T-cell reconstitution after alpha-beta-depleted transplantation in children (dated by TCRdb to the mid-2010s). With regard to the full study: T-cell immune reconstitution after TCRalphabeta/CD19-depleted allogeneic hematopoietic cell transplantation in children was quantitatively tracked in the study by means of TCR repertoire profiling. The research as a whole found: The apparently early alphabetaT-cell count recovery about two months after transplant was reportedly dependent on only several hundred rapidly expanded clones derived from non-depleted graft cells. In some patients, the high TCRbeta diversity seen at day 60 was put down to recipient T cells and intrathymic progenitors that had survived conditioning. The frequencies of hyperexpanded clones fell over the following months, and after one year, T-cell counts and TCRbeta diversity were mostly attributed to newly produced T cells.

V is trimmed back by 5 bases and J by 6 bases, and the junction contains 8 bases that no gene match accounts for. Its CDR3 holds 15 amino acids, cysteine through phenylalanine. Left in the record is the CDR3 DNA by itself, 45 bases read in frame from the first base. Via the germline V gene (reference sequence), CDR1 is DFQATT and CDR2 SNEGSKA. In the paper's terms, the treatment or condition label means: allogeneic hematopoietic cell transplantation with graft depleted of TCRalphabeta T cells and CD19 B cells. TCRalphabeta/CD19-depleted allogeneic hematopoietic cell grafts were given to the transplant recipients, all of whom were children. With respect to this clonotype: The antigen it binds to is not known. No much larger clone is present one base from it, and per-base qualities are unavailable.

The protocol used for the library was PCR. Reads for this sample came from an Illumina HiSeq 2500. TCR libraries were prepared with molecular barcoding, using unique molecular identifiers to normalize TCRbeta repertoire quantification. The raw public data were reprocessed by TCRdb itself: fastp quality trimming at Q25, MiXCR clonotype calling, in-frame beta chains only. All rows with the same CDR3 protein become a single entry with the most common DNA and genes. This sample has roughly 570,000 distinct CDR3 sequences in its table, and more than 20% of those were observed once. Under 45% of the sample is taken by the ten largest.

Sequenced material: PBMCs, taken before TCRalphabeta/CD19-depleted stem cell transplant. The receptor comes from a boy under three years old with Wiskott-Aldrich syndrome, due to receive a stem cell transplant. Here the chain combines TRBV20-1 and TRBJ2-1, with 12 central nucleotides matching TRBD2. The DNA sequence follows: TGCAGTGCTGCCCGACTAGCGGGAGTCTCCAATGAGCAGTTCTTC. This gives the protein CSAARLAGVSNEQFF.